A single sample is the source of the 26 T cell receptor beta chains below, sequenced in a study of beta chain features in type 1 diabetes (dated by TCRdb to the late 2010s). Library method: the immunoSEQ multiplex PCR assay. The entire amount of isolated RNA was reverse transcribed using the High Capacity cDNA Reverse Transcription Kit, so the sequenced TCRB transcripts were expressed ones. TCRdb limited this immuneACCESS table to in-frame rearrangements with V and J called. A share of clones is missing; checked studies link under half to unresolved V genes, and the rest is unexplained. The sample table shows under 400,000 clones, and roughly 12% are seen once. In total, the top ten clones hold around 0.015% of the sample. Specimen: naive CD4+ T cells from blood. The sample's cell subset or site label, in plain terms: true naive CD4+ T cells. These receptors were collected from a man between 18 and 29 years old in good health.

The gene calls are TRBV4-1 and TRBJ1-2; 7 bases match TRBD1. CDR1 is MGHRA and CDR2 is YSYEKL in the germline V gene. The junction had 5 bases not matched to a gene; V was cut back by 4 bases and J by 6 bases. The CDR3 length is 13 residues. The CDR3 DNA reads as TGCGCCAGCAGCCGAGGGGGCGTTAATGGCTACACCTTC. It translates to CASSRGGVNGYTF.

This clone was counted only a few times. J is TRBJ2-7 and V is TRBV27; perhaps TRBD1 as D (7 bases). Deletions cut 0 bases from V and 6 bases from J, with 12 bases between. This CDR3 region has 14 residues. Germline loops: CDR1 MNHEY, CDR2 SMNVEV (reference sequence). The CDR3 region is CASSLSWRGREQYF. The CDR3 bases are TGTGCCAGCAGTTTATCGTGGAGGGGGCGCGAGCAGTACTTC.

This clone has only a few counts. The chain couples TRBV7-3 to TRBJ2-1; D ambiguous. The germline V and J ends were trimmed by 2 bases and 2 bases, with 10 bases remaining between them. The length of the CDR3 is 15 residues. Germline V gene data show CDR1 as SGHTA and CDR2 as FQGTGA. This CDR3 is CASSLELGTYNEQFF. The DNA of the CDR3 is TGTGCCAGCAGCTTAGAGTTGGGCACCTACAATGAGCAGTTCTTC.

This clone was found a few times. The J gene is TRBJ2-7, the V gene TRBV6-5; 10 bases map to TRBD1. The germline V gene encodes CDR1 MNHEY and CDR2 SVGAGI. The J segment lost 1 base and the V segment lost 4 bases, leaving 7 bases of the junction unmatched. The CDR3 consists of 16 residues. The CDR3 DNA sequence: TGTGCCAGCAGTTCCGTCCGGGACAGGGGATCCTACGAGCAGTACTTC. This translates into CASSSVRDRGSYEQYF.

The V call is TRBV9, the J call TRBJ2-3; 11 bases agree with TRBD2. Germline trimming cut 0 bases from V and 2 bases from J; bases unmatched to any gene: 5. Germline-derived CDR1 and CDR2 are SGDLS and YYNGEE. There are 17 residues in the CDR3. The CDR3 nucleotides are TGTGCCAGCAGCGTAGTCCCGACTAGCGGGACCACAGATACGCAGTATTTT. Residues: CASSVVPTSGTTDTQYF.

Only a few counts were recorded for this clone. V usage is TRBV18 and J usage is TRBJ1-1; TRBD1 matches at 7 bases. The CDR3 extends over 13 amino acids. Per germline, CDR1 KGHSH and CDR2 LQKENI. V was pared by 2 bases and J by 3 bases, with 0 bases of the junction left unmatched. The CDR3 reads CASSPTGDTEAFF. The CDR3 nucleotides read TGTGCCAGCTCACCAACAGGGGACACTGAAGCTTTCTTT. The complete variable domain, with remaining parts taken from reference TRBV18 and TRBJ1-1, reads NAGVMQNPRHLVRRRGQEARLRCSPMKGHSHVYWYRQLPEEGLKFMVYLQKENIIDESGMPKERFSAEFPKEGPSILRIQQVVRGDSAAYFCASSPTGDTEAFFGQGTRLTVV.

This chain connects TRBV7-2 to TRBJ1-1, with TRBD1 identical over 11 bases. The CDR3 has 16 residues. Germline trimming cut 7 bases from V and 4 bases from J; bases unmatched to any gene: 11. Germline-derived CDR1 and CDR2 are SGHTA and FQGNSA. DNA of the CDR3: TGTGCCAGCATCACCGACCCCGGGACAGGGGGCACTGAAGCTTTCTTT. Translation: CASITDPGTGGTEAFF. The full variable domain, its missing parts supplied by reference TRBV7-2 and TRBJ1-1, is GAGVSQSPSNKVTEKGKDVELRCDPISGHTALYWYRQSLGQGLEFLIYFQGNSAPDKSGLPSDRFSAERTGGSVSTLTIQRTQQEDSAVYLCASITDPGTGGTEAFFGQGTRLTVV.

The gene calls are TRBV10-3 and TRBJ2-7; TRBD2 matches 10 bases. Germline values: CDR1 ENHRY, CDR2 SYGVKD. This CDR3 region has 13 residues. V shed 11 bases, J shed 5 bases, and the junction held 9 bases outside the gene matches. CDR3: CAAEPSGGDEQYF. The CDR3 DNA follows: TGTGCCGCAGAACCGAGCGGGGGGGACGAGCAGTACTTC.

This chain joins TRBV28 and TRBJ1-4; possible D gene TRBD1, 6 bases. CDR1 MDHEN and CDR2 SYDVKM come from the germline V gene. The V end lost 1 base, the J end lost 8 bases, and 11 bases lay between the germline ends. The CDR3 is made up of 14 amino acids. CDR3 amino acids: CASSLSGDEEKLFF. CDR3 sequence (DNA): TGTGCCAGCAGTTTATCAGGGGACGAAGAAAAACTGTTTTTT.

This clone was counted a few times. This sequence joins TRBV4-3 and TRBJ1-2; no reliable D call. Looked up from germline, CDR1 is LGHNA and CDR2 is YSLEER. This CDR3 has 16 residues. V was shortened by 1 base and J by 4 bases, with 16 bases between the two germline ends. CDR3 DNA: TGCGCCAGCAGCCAAGGCGGAGGGATTATGAGCTATGGCTACACCTTC. It is translated as CASSQGGGIMSYGYTF.

J is TRBJ1-4 and V is TRBV5-6; D perhaps matches TRBD1 (5 bases). CDR1 is SGHDT, CDR2 YYEEEE, per germline. The length of the CDR3 is 15 residues. V lost 4 bases and J lost 4, with 14 bases in between. The CDR3 DNA is TGTGCCAGCAGCACGGGGGGGATGAGTAATGAAAAACTGTTTTTT. Translation: CASSTGGMSNEKLFF.

This clone was counted only a few times. The rearrangement links TRBV18 to TRBJ1-2; 8 nucleotides line up with TRBD1. The CDR3 has 12 residues. The J segment lost 14 bases and the V segment lost 1 base, leaving 6 bases of the junction unmatched. Germline loops: CDR1 KGHSH, CDR2 LQKENI. CDR3 bases: TGTGCCAGCTCACCACAGGACAGGGCCGGGACCTTC. Protein product: CASSPQDRAGTF. The complete variable domain, with remaining parts taken from reference TRBV18 and TRBJ1-2, reads NAGVMQNPRHLVRRRGQEARLRCSPMKGHSHVYWYRQLPEEGLKFMVYLQKENIIDESGMPKERFSAEFPKEGPSILRIQQVVRGDSAAYFCASSPQDRAGTFGSGTRLTVV.

There are a few counts of this clone. The V gene is TRBV6-6, the J gene TRBJ2-3; weak D call: TRBD2 (5 bases). Per germline, CDR1 MNHNY and CDR2 SVGAGI (reference sequence). This CDR3 has 14 residues. Trimming left V 2 bases short and J 14 bases short, with 20 bases between. The CDR3 bases are TGTGCCAGCAGTTACGAGTCACGGGGATCCGTCCGGTATTTT. This encodes CASSYESRGSVRYF.

This clone was recorded a few times. The rearrangement uses TRBV7-6 and TRBJ2-3; TRBD2 matches at 12 bases. Germline loops: CDR1 SGHVS, CDR2 FNYEAQ. Germline trimming cut 2 bases from V and 1 base from J; bases unmatched to any gene: 10. This CDR3 is built from 19 residues. In DNA form, the CDR3 reads TGTGCCAGCAGCTTAATCCTAGCGGGAGGGCGAATAGGCACAGATACGCAGTATTTT. The encoded protein is CASSLILAGGRIGTDTQYF.

The J gene is TRBJ2-2, the V gene TRBV5-4; 9 bases align to TRBD1. V dropped 1 base and J dropped 6; count of bases not matched to a gene: 4. The germline CDR1 and CDR2 sequences are SGHNT and YYREEE (reference sequence). This CDR3 spans 15 amino acids. The CDR3 here is CASSLRDREPGELFF. DNA of the CDR3: TGTGCCAGCAGCTTGAGGGACAGGGAGCCCGGGGAGCTGTTTTTT.

The chain uses TRBV19 and TRBJ1-2; D remains ambiguous. V dropped 1 base and J dropped 8 bases, with 20 bases sitting between them. The CDR3 totals 16 residues. CDR1 is LNHDA and CDR2 is SQIVND in the germline V gene (reference sequence). The CDR3 region has the DNA TGTGCCAGTAGTATAGTTAGTTTCGCGGCGAGGCCCGGCTACACCTTC. This codes for CASSIVSFAARPGYTF. Based on the CDR3 plus reference TRBV19 and TRBJ1-2, the full variable domain is DGGITQSPKYLFRKEGQNVTLSCEQNLNHDAMYWYRQDPGQGLRLIYYSQIVNDFQKGDIAEGYSVSREKKESFPLTVTSAQKNPTAFYLCASSIVSFAARPGYTFGSGTRLTVV.

In its sample, this clone was seen a few times. The chain combines TRBV15 with TRBJ1-1; the D gene is possibly TRBD1 (5 bases). Trimming stripped 1 base from V and 6 bases from J, with 12 bases between. From germline, CDR1 is LNHNV and CDR2 YYDKDF (reference sequence). The CDR3 totals 14 residues. In DNA, the CDR3 is TGTGCCACCAGCAGAGCCCGGGGGACCTCTGAAGCTTTCTTT. Translation gives CATSRARGTSEAFF.

The J gene is TRBJ1-2, the V gene TRBV29-1; 9 bases are a match to TRBD1. Germline trimming cut 4 bases from V and 7 bases from J; bases unmatched to any gene: 7. The CDR3 is 13 residues long. In germline, CDR1 is SQVTM, CDR2 ANQGSEA. The CDR3 nucleotides are TGCAGCGTTGGGGACAGGGTTAGGGTTGGCTACACCTTC. This translates into CSVGDRVRVGYTF.

This clone was observed a few times. The rearrangement links TRBV19 to TRBJ1-5, with D maybe TRBD1 (6 bases). This CDR3 has 16 residues. Germline CDR1 is LNHDA and CDR2 is SQIVND (reference sequence). Trimming pared 5 bases from V and 2 bases from J, leaving 16 bases between. Written as DNA, the CDR3 is TGTGCCAGTAGTCCCCTGACAGGAGGTGGCAATCAGCCCCAGCATTTT. This gives the protein CASSPLTGGGNQPQHF.

The V gene is TRBV7-2, the J gene TRBJ1-1; D unresolved. The V and J ends lost 5 bases and 5 bases respectively, with 9 bases between them. Germline V gene lookup returns CDR1 SGHTA and CDR2 FQGNSA. CDR3 length: 12 amino acids. The CDR3 coding sequence is TGTGCCAGCAGCCCCCCGGGGACTGAAGCTTTCTTT. It specifies CASSPPGTEAFF.

This clone was detected a few times. The chain has TRBV4-3 and TRBJ2-5; D might be TRBD1 (6 bases). Germline lookup yields CDR1 LGHNA and CDR2 YSLEER. The V end was cut by 4 bases, the J end by 4 bases, with 10 bases between. This CDR3 has 13 amino acids. CDR3: CASSPGQRETQYF. CDR3 DNA sequence: TGCGCCAGCAGCCCAGGACAGAGAGAGACCCAGTACTTC.

This clone was seen only a few times. The rearrangement joins TRBV5-6 to TRBJ2-5; 8 bases agree with TRBD1. Germline lookup yields CDR1 SGHDT and CDR2 YYEEEE. After removal of 4 bases from V and 4 bases from J, the junction contained 9 bases not matched to a gene. The CDR3 has 15 residues. CDR3 protein: CASSPPTGTGETQYF. The DNA for the CDR3 is TGTGCCAGCAGCCCTCCTACAGGGACAGGAGAGACCCAGTACTTC.

This clone was seen only a few times. The CDR3 region has the DNA TGTGCCAGTAGTATATCCGGGACAGGGACAACAGATACGCAGTATTTT. Amino acids: CASSISGTGTTDTQYF. This sequence joins TRBV19 and TRBJ2-3; 9 bases fit TRBD1. In germline, CDR1 is LNHDA, CDR2 SQIVND (reference sequence). The CDR3 is 16 residues long. V dropped 2 bases and J dropped 3; count of bases not matched to a gene: 6.

This clone has more than one count but fewer than ten. This chain joins TRBV27 and TRBJ2-7, with 10 bases aligning to TRBD1. Germline values: CDR1 MNHEY, CDR2 SMNVEV (reference sequence). CDR3 length equals 14 residues. V was clipped by 4 bases and J by 7 bases; unmatched bases: 7. The CDR3 sequence: CASSYDRGLVEQYF. In nucleotides, the CDR3 is TGTGCCAGCAGTTATGACAGGGGGCTGGTTGAGCAGTACTTC.

The V call is TRBV7-8, the J call TRBJ1-2; 7 nucleotides match TRBD1. After removal of 4 bases from V and 1 base from J, the junction contained 12 bases not matched to a gene. Germline CDR1 reads SGHVS; CDR2 reads FQNEAQ. The CDR3 loop spans 17 amino acids. The CDR3 loop is CASSSVYRGMNNYGYTF. Here the CDR3 DNA reads TGTGCCAGCAGCTCCGTGTACAGGGGCATGAATAACTATGGCTACACCTTC. The variable domain in full, with the rest retrieved from reference TRBV7-8 and TRBJ1-2, is GAGVSQSPRYKVAKRGQDVALRCDPISGHVSLFWYQQALGQGPEFLTYFQNEAQLDKSGLPSDRFFAERPEGSVSTLKIQRTQQEDSAVYLCASSSVYRGMNNYGYTFGSGTRLTVV.

This clone occurred a few times. The rearrangement links TRBV11-3 to TRBJ2-7; TRBD1 matches at 7 bases. After removal of 5 bases from V and 1 base from J, the junction contained 5 bases not matched to a gene. The CDR3 is 14 residues long. Germline assignment: CDR1 SGHNT and CDR2 YENEEA. CDR3 in amino acids: CASSLTDRSYEQYF. For the CDR3, the DNA is TGTGCCAGCAGCCTAACGGACAGGTCCTACGAGCAGTACTTC.